This T cell receptor beta chain was captured in a study of cytomegalovirus exposure and HLA in healthy donors. The trim removed 3 bases at V and 2 bases at J, leaving 7 bases unmatched. The length of the CDR3 is 15 residues. CDR1 is GTSNPN and CDR2 is SVGIG in the germline V gene (reference sequence). Primers for the PCR totalled 60 Vbeta and 13 Jbeta. TCRdb's table, derived via immunoSEQ multiplex PCR, lists solely in-frame clones and lacks some. The sample includes around 150,000 clones, 70% to 90% seen only once; the top ten take 6.5% to 7.5%. The sample comprised PBMCs. This chain uses TRBV30 with TRBJ1-5; 7 bases are a match to TRBD1. This clonotype was obtained from a woman in her twenties or thirties in good health and CMV-seropositive. CDR3 bases: TGTGCCTGGAGCTTCCGGGACAGCCGCAATCAGCCCCAGCATTTT. It translates to CAWSFRDSRNQPQHF.